This T cell receptor beta chain was captured by sequencing in a study of neurological immune-mediated disorders (dated by TCRdb to between 2017 and 2020). Turning to the overall study: Among the roughly 34 multiple sclerosis patients, relapsing-remitting MS was present in roughly 30 and secondary progressive MS was present in 3. Of the approximately 70 subjects in the cohort, about 14 were HAM/TSP patients, some 34 were multiple sclerosis patients, and some 20 were healthy controls. The 95 to 120 TCR-beta libraries covered PBMC samples along with longitudinal samples, technical triplicates, and paired sorted CD4+ and CD8+ T-cell subsets. Peripheral blood TCR-beta repertoires from HTLV-I-associated myelopathy (HAM/TSP) patients, multiple sclerosis patients and healthy controls were compared by UMI-based sequencing.

The research as a whole found: Phylogenetic analysis grouped repertoires from 18 of 34 MS patients into a cluster of related CDR3 sequences, suggesting a possible repertoire-level signature. The MS cluster was not associated with any clinical or MRI features, and the authors stated that larger cohorts are needed. No identical CDR3 amino acid sequences were shared among expanded clones across subjects, suggesting private TCR-beta repertoires in all groups. TCR clonal expansion was greatest in HAM/TSP patients and smallest in MS patients, who ranked below even healthy controls.

V gives up 1 base and J gives up 5 bases, and the segment between their germline ends measures 8 bases. CDR1 and CDR2 are drawn from the germline V gene (reference sequence): SEHNR, FQNEAQ. CDR3 length: 13 amino acids, cysteine to phenylalanine. Solely the CDR3 DNA is kept, with 39 bases framed from the first base. For unsorted PBMC libraries, 2 million PBMCs were used after storage in RNAlater at -80 degrees C until RNA extraction. The multiple sclerosis patients were enrolled in a US clinical protocol that evaluated disease progression with magnetic resonance imaging. Peripheral blood underwent Ficoll-Hypaque density gradient centrifugation to isolate PBMCs, which were then cryopreserved in liquid nitrogen. This clonotype has at least ten counts. Its recognized antigen is unknown. Within one base of it there is no much larger clone, and no base qualities were kept. To synthesize cDNA, template-switch 5'RACE was performed with a primer carrying a 10-nucleotide random unique molecular identifier so that each TCR transcript was tagged. Every sequencing run yielded over 160 million TCR-beta sequences covering 15-18 subjects. Total RNA was extracted with the RNeasy kit. The KAPA Real-time Library Amplification kit was used to amplify TCR-beta VDJ regions with primers for the TCR constant region and the 5'RACE anchor. Sample indexes and Illumina adaptors were added in a first PCR, after which library yield was increased in a second PCR. After Ampure bead purification, the roughly 650 bp TCR product was size-selected on a 2% E-gel SizeSelection system. Library quality was checked on a Bioanalyzer, concentration was measured with Qubit, and libraries were quantified with the Kapa Library Quantification kit before pooling. An Illumina HiSeq 2500 sequenced the libraries paired-end 2 x 150 bp. To increase sequence diversity, roughly 24-32% phiX was spiked into each library pool. The authors processed their data as follows. The UMI-based MiGEC pipeline processed quality-filtered reads and removed over 80% of raw TCR sequences during error correction. VDJ genes were aligned to IMGT germline references, and clonotypes were defined by unique CDR3 amino acid sequence plus V-J genes. VDJtools evaluated clonal expansion, Shannon diversity and CDR3 relatedness (CalcPairwiseDistances, ClusterSamples); CLCbio workbench built phylogenetic trees. A clone was classed as expanded if it had 8 or more unique UMIs, a cutoff based on coefficient-of-variation modelling across technical triplicates. TCRdb passed the public sequencing reads through fastp at Q25 and MiXCR, retaining productive beta sequences. Each CDR3 protein appears once, grouped with its most common genes and DNA. These V and J calls derive from TCRdb rather than the authors' analysis. This sample comprises under 70,000 distinct CDR3 sequences, 3% to 4.5% of them detected only once. Clones ranked in the top ten supply under 4% of the sample.

The receptor chain draws on TRBV7-9 and TRBJ2-5; the D call could be TRBD1 or TRBD2, with each sharing 5 bases. Specimen: PBMCs. This clonotype was obtained from a young woman with multiple sclerosis. The sequenced DNA is TGTGCCAGCAGCTTAGTAGGGGAGGAGACCCAGTACTTC. Its protein product is CASSLVGEETQYF.